This TCR beta chain was retrieved from a study of regulatory T cells in long-lasting Graves disease. The authors built TCR beta libraries using iRepertoire HTBI primers and Arm-PCR of CDR3 regions. TCRdb reanalysed the multiplex PCR reads using MiXCR and keeps one entry per CDR3 protein. The sample consists of fewer than 500,000 distinct CDR3 sequences, about 17% of them appearing once. Comment on this clonotype: The antigen is unknown.

General study points: Persistent Graves' patients possessed reduced TCR diversity relative to recently diagnosed ones.

Time point reported: newly diagnosed GD, antithyroid drugs for less than 3 months. The TCR library was made from RNA that had been extracted from PBMCs in TRIzol. From an endocrinology department in Xi'an, China, came the patients. Looked up from germline, CDR1 is SGHVS and CDR2 is FQNEAQ. The CDR3 has 15 residues. The V and J ends lost 4 bases and 0 bases, in that order; junction bases with no gene match: 3. Another study also made use of these data, one on T cells in Graves' hyperthyroidism and ophthalmopathy. That paper notes: Separation of ophthalmopathy from stable hyperthyroidism was achieved by a 13 V-J model.

The sample consisted of peripheral blood mononuclear cells (PBMCs), taken at new diagnosis, from a patient treated with antithyroid drugs. This clonotype was sampled from a man aged 35 to 55 with Graves disease. The J gene is TRBJ1-3, the V gene TRBV7-8, with TRBD1 matching over 7 bases. CDR3 bases: TGTGCCAGCAGCTATCGGACAGGCTCTGGAAACACCATATATTTT. It encodes CASSYRTGSGNTIYF.